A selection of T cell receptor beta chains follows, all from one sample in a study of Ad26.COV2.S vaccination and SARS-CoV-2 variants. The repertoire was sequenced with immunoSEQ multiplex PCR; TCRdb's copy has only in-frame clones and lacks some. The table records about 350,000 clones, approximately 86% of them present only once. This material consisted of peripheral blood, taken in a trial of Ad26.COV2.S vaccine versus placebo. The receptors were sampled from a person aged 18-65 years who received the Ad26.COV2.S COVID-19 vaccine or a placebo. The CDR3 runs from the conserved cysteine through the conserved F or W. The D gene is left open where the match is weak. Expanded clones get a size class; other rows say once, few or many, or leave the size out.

TGTGCCAGCAGCCAGTTAGAGTCCTCTAGAGAGTACTTC,CASSQLESSREYF,TRBV16,NA,NA,TRBJ2-4
TGTGCCAGCAGCGCGACAGGGCTTGAGAGTCAAGAGACCCAGTACTTC,CASSATGLESQETQYF,TRBV9,NA,TRBD1,TRBJ2-5
TGTGCCCTATGCGGAGGGGCAACTAATGAAAAACTGTTTTTT,CALCGGATNEKLFF,TRBV6-4,NA,NA,TRBJ1-4
TGTGCCAGCAGCTTGAACGGGCCCCTCTCCTACGAGCAGTACTTC,CASSLNGPLSYEQYF,TRBV7-2,NA,NA,TRBJ2-7
TGTGCCAGCAGGCCTCTTAGGCAACTCTACGAGCAGTACTTC,CASRPLRQLYEQYF,TRBV5-5,NA,NA,TRBJ2-7
TGTGCCAGCAGCCCTACAGGGAGGGACGAGCAGTACTTC,CASSPTGRDEQYF,TRBV7-8,NA,NA,TRBJ2-7
TGTGCCAGCAGTAGCGGGAGCACAGATACGCAGTATTTT,CASSSGSTDTQYF,TRBV6-4,once,NA,TRBJ2-3
TGTGCCAGTAGCGGACTAGCGGGGATGGTTGATACGCAGTATTTT,CASSGLAGMVDTQYF,TRBV19,NA,TRBD2,TRBJ2-3
TGTGCCAGCAGTTTATCCAGTTATAATGAAAAACTGTTTTTT,CASSLSSYNEKLFF,TRBV27,few,NA,TRBJ1-4
TGCGCCAGCAGCCAAGTCAAGGGGGCTAGCTATGGCTACACCTTC,CASSQVKGASYGYTF,TRBV4-3,NA,TRBD1,TRBJ1-2
TGTGCCAGCACCACGGGACAGGGGGCACGGAACACTGAAGCTTTCTTT,CASTTGQGARNTEAFF,TRBV2,NA,TRBD1,TRBJ1-1
TGTGCCAGCAGCCCGGGACAAAGATACGCTTTCTTT,CASSPGQRYAFF,TRBV5-6,few,NA,TRBJ1-1
TGTGCCAGCAATGGACAGGGGGGCTATACTAATGAAAAACTGTTTTTT,CASNGQGGYTNEKLFF,TRBV2,NA,TRBD1,TRBJ1-4
TGTGCCAGCAGTTCCGGCACAGGGAATAATTCACCCCTCCACTTT,CASSSGTGNNSPLHF,TRBV6-5,NA,NA,TRBJ1-6
TGTGCCACCAGCAGAGATAGAGTGGACGAGCAGTACTTC,CATSRDRVDEQYF,TRBV15,NA,NA,TRBJ2-7
TGCGCCAGCAATCCAGGGGGCTGGTCTGGGGCCAACGTCCTGACTTTC,CASNPGGWSGANVLTF,TRBV5-1,NA,TRBD1,TRBJ2-6
TGCAGCGTTGTAACGGCGGGAGAAGAAGAAGAGACCCAGTACTTC,CSVVTAGEEEETQYF,TRBV29-1,NA,TRBD2,TRBJ2-5
TGTGCCATCAGCTCGGTCACGGGGGACTACAATGAGCAGTTCTTC,CAISSVTGDYNEQFF,TRBV10-3,NA,NA,TRBJ2-1
TGTGCCAGCAGCTTATACAGAGACTCCTACGAGCAGTACTTC,CASSLYRDSYEQYF,TRBV7-8,NA,NA,TRBJ2-7
TGTGCGTGGGGGCTAGCGGGGGCTTACGAGCAGTACTTC,CAWGLAGAYEQYF,TRBV5-4,NA,TRBD2,TRBJ2-7